These 2 T cell receptor beta chains were all obtained from the same sample, sequenced in a study of T cell responses to AZD1222 COVID-19 vaccine. Libraries were prepared by immunoSEQ multiplex PCR; TCRdb keeps only in-frame clonotypes and omits some of them. The sample has around 140,000 clones; about 90% are singletons. Source: peripheral blood, taken 28 days after the second AZD1222 dose. Receptor source: an adult who received the AZD1222 COVID-19 vaccine.

This sequence joins TRBV29-1 and TRBJ1-4; D is ambiguous. Germline lookup yields CDR1 SQVTM and CDR2 ANQGSEA. The CDR3 has 10 residues. V was shortened by 5 bases and J by 5 bases, with 3 bases between the two germline ends. The CDR3 nucleotides are TGCAGCGTTAGCAATGAAAAACTGTTTTTT. This translates into CSVSNEKLFF.

This chain links TRBV5-6 with TRBJ2-5; D is perhaps TRBD1 (6 bases). This CDR3 comprises 14 residues. Germline values: CDR1 SGHDT, CDR2 YYEEEE. The ends were cut back, 3 bases at V and 1 base at J, with 10 bases in the middle. CDR3 DNA sequence: TGTGCCAGCAGCTCCGGACAGCCCCAAGAGACCCAGTACTTC. This encodes CASSSGQPQETQYF.